These 8 T cell receptor beta chains came from one sample sequenced in a study of cytomegalovirus exposure and HLA in healthy donors. PCR employed 60 Vbeta and 13 Jbeta primers. Sequencing used immunoSEQ multiplex PCR; TCRdb keeps in-frame clones, though not all of them. This table has some 250,000 clones, 82% appearing once. Sample: PBMCs. These receptors originate from a woman aged 40 to 49 in good health and CMV-seropositive.

This clone was found once. The J gene is TRBJ2-1, the V gene TRBV27; D is perhaps TRBD1 (5 bases). Germline-derived CDR1 and CDR2 are MNHEY and SMNVEV (reference sequence). The CDR3 is 14 amino acids. Trimming removed 5 bases at V and 2 bases at J, with 10 bases between. CDR3 loop: CASSTRQTYNEQFF. The CDR3, as DNA: TGTGCCAGCAGTACTCGACAGACCTACAATGAGCAGTTCTTC.

The chain carries TRBV6-5 and TRBJ1-1; 7 bases align to TRBD1. Per germline, CDR1 MNHEY and CDR2 SVGAGI. The trim removed 2 bases at V and 2 bases at J, leaving 2 bases unmatched. The CDR3 is 14 amino acids. The CDR3: CASSYGTANTEAFF. Here the CDR3 DNA reads TGTGCCAGCAGTTACGGGACAGCAAACACTGAAGCTTTCTTT.

Notes on this clone: An end of the junction differs from the germline gene, which may be a read error. V is TRBV7-9 and J is TRBJ1-2, with D possibly being TRBD1 (5 bases). This CDR3 comprises 13 residues. Germline CDR1 reads SEHNR; CDR2 reads FQNEAQ (reference sequence). The CDR3 protein is CSSSPQGTTGYTF. The CDR3 DNA sequence: TGTTCCAGCAGCCCCCAAGGGACTACTGGCTACACCTTC.

The chain recombines TRBV15 with TRBJ1-5; 9 bases are shared with TRBD1. In germline, CDR1 is LNHNV, CDR2 YYDKDF (reference sequence). The CDR3 consists of 16 residues. V lost 5 bases and J lost 7; bases outside the gene matches: 12. The CDR3 here is CATSGITGGARQPQHF. The CDR3 nucleotides are TGTGCCACCAGCGGTATTACAGGGGGCGCGCGGCAGCCCCAGCATTTT.

This clone appeared a single time. V gene TRBV18 combines with J gene TRBJ2-1, with a possible D match to TRBD2 (6 bases). Germline CDR1 and CDR2: KGHSH and LQKENI. The CDR3 consists of 13 residues. Trimming removed 6 bases from V and 8 bases from J, with 14 bases in between. The CDR3 is CASSPAEGYEQFF. The CDR3 DNA follows: TGTGCCAGCTCCCCAGCGGAGGGGTATGAGCAGTTCTTC.

This clone has just one count. The chain carries TRBV4-2 and TRBJ1-2; TRBD1 matches at 10 bases. Germline loops: CDR1 LGHNA, CDR2 YNFKEQ. With 0 bases clipped from V and 2 bases from J, the junction kept 6 bases outside the gene matches. This CDR3 spans 17 amino acids. The CDR3, as DNA: TGTGCCAGCAGCCAAGATCTTTCGGGACAGGGGAACTATGGCTACACCTTC. Translated: CASSQDLSGQGNYGYTF.

The chain has TRBV10-3 and TRBJ2-1, with 9 bases matching TRBD2. Germline-derived CDR1 and CDR2 are ENHRY and SYGVKD. The CDR3 length is 14 residues. V shed 6 bases and J 8 bases; nucleotides not matched to a gene: 8. The CDR3 DNA reads as TGTGCCATCAGGCCGGGACTAGCAGGCTATGAGCAGTTCTTC. This sequence encodes CAIRPGLAGYEQFF.

V and J are TRBV23-1 and TRBJ1-2; no definite D call. TRBV23-1 is an open reading frame, and its role is uncertain. Between the trimmed V and J ends, which lost 0 bases and 12 bases, there was a span of 8 bases. The CDR3 has 11 amino acids. CDR3 sequence (DNA): TGCGCCAGCAGTCAATCGCGATTCCACACCTTC. Translating it yields CASSQSRFHTF.